This entry lists 21 T cell receptor beta chains sequenced from one sample in a study of blood T cell repertoires in COVID-19 (dated by TCRdb to about 2020). The library came from the immunoSEQ multiplex PCR assay. In TCRdb, the immuneACCESS table is reduced to in-frame sequences with V and J assigned. These tables do not hold every clone; where another copy was compared, an unresolved V gene accounts for under half, and the others remain unexplained. The sample profile shows approximately 340,000 clones; around 82% of them were found once. The ten largest clones take up 2.5% to 3% of the sample. The sample comprised peripheral blood. The receptors stem from a man aged 30-40 years with active or convalescent COVID-19.

The V call is TRBV11-3, the J call TRBJ2-1; D gene ambiguous. Germline V CDR1 and CDR2: SGHNT, YENEEA. V was pared by 4 bases and J by 8 bases, with 18 bases between. The CDR3 covers 15 residues. The CDR3, as DNA: TGTGCCAGCAGCTCCCCGGATGTCAGGTATGATGAGCAGTTCTTC. Amino acids: CASSSPDVRYDEQFF.

The V call is TRBV28, the J call TRBJ2-1, with 10 bases lining up with TRBD2. After removal of 2 bases from V and 6 bases from J, the junction contained 4 bases not matched to a gene. CDR1 MDHEN and CDR2 SYDVKM come from the germline V gene. The CDR3 contains 15 residues. The CDR3 spells CASSLTSGIGNEQFF. The DNA of the CDR3 is TGTGCCAGCAGTTTAACTAGCGGGATAGGCAATGAGCAGTTCTTC.

The V and J genes are TRBV5-1 and TRBJ2-3; 8 positions match TRBD2. The V gene end was trimmed by 0 bases and the J gene end by 4 bases; junction bases not matched to a gene: 4. The CDR3 length is 15 residues. CDR1 is SGHRS, CDR2 YFSETQ, per germline. CDR3 nucleotides: TGCGCCAGCAGCTTGGGCGGGGGGCAATCAGATACGCAGTATTTT. Translation: CASSLGGGQSDTQYF.

The chain joins TRBV5-1 to TRBJ1-1; D might be TRBD1 (5 bases). CDR3 length: 19 residues. Germline loops: CDR1 SGHRS, CDR2 YFSETQ. V was trimmed by 0 bases and J by 0 bases, leaving 21 bases between them. Here the CDR3 reads CASSLGATGQGTMNTEAFF. CDR3 in DNA: TGCGCCAGCAGCTTGGGGGCAACAGGACAAGGAACCATGAACACTGAAGCTTTCTTT. The full variable domain, its missing parts supplied by reference TRBV5-1 and TRBJ1-1, is KAGVTQTPRYLIKTRGQQVTLSCSPISGHRSVSWYQQTPGQGLQFLFEYFSETQRNKGNFPGRFSGRQFSNSRSEMNVSTLELGDSALYLCASSLGATGQGTMNTEAFFGQGTRLTVV.

In nucleotides, the CDR3 is TGTGCCAGCAGCTCAGACGGACTGCTGAGTGAAAAACTGTTTTTT. It translates to CASSSDGLLSEKLFF. This chain joins TRBV7-9 and TRBJ1-4, with D hard to call. Germline CDR1 SEHNR, CDR2 FQNEAQ (reference sequence). The V end lost 4 bases, the J end lost 7 bases, and 16 bases lay between the germline ends. The CDR3 consists of 15 residues.

This clone has at least ten counts. V and J are TRBV29-1 and TRBJ2-2; possible D gene TRBD1, 6 bases. Deletions cut 7 bases from V and 1 base from J, with 13 bases between. CDR3 length: 14 amino acids. Germline CDR1 is SQVTM and CDR2 is ANQGSEA. CDR3 amino acids: CSAPGTLNTGELFF. The CDR3 DNA follows: TGCAGCGCACCCGGGACATTGAACACCGGGGAGCTGTTTTTT.

This clone was found once. This sequence joins TRBV29-1 and TRBJ2-1; 7 bases match TRBD1. From germline, CDR1 is SQVTM and CDR2 ANQGSEA. The CDR3 is 13 amino acids. The V gene end was trimmed by 7 bases and the J gene end by 5 bases; junction bases not matched to a gene: 8. CDR3 protein: CSATLQGDNEQFF. CDR3 nucleotides: TGCAGCGCCACGTTGCAGGGGGACAATGAGCAGTTCTTC.

This rearrangement joins TRBV27 to TRBJ2-7; TRBD1 might be the D (6 bases). Trimming shortened V by 6 bases and J by 4 bases, and 19 bases separated the two germline ends. Germline CDR1 and CDR2: MNHEY and SMNVEV (reference sequence). The CDR3 has 15 residues. The CDR3 protein is CASRRVVWTEYEQYF. The CDR3 coding sequence is TGTGCCAGCAGGAGGGTAGTCTGGACAGAATACGAGCAGTACTTC.

This clone has a handful of counts. The chain joins TRBV6-5 to TRBJ2-5, with D possibly being TRBD2 (6 bases). This CDR3 spans 14 amino acids. Trimming took 6 bases from V and 4 from J, leaving 15 bases between them. In germline, CDR1 is MNHEY, CDR2 SVGAGI. The chain's CDR3 is CASREGLQLETQYF. The CDR3 DNA follows: TGTGCCAGCAGGGAGGGACTTCAACTAGAGACCCAGTACTTC.

The chain combines TRBV5-1 with TRBJ2-1; no clear D. V lost 4 bases and J 7 bases, leaving 9 bases between the germline ends. The CDR3 length is 12 residues. Germline assignment: CDR1 SGHRS and CDR2 YFSETQ. CDR3 in DNA: TGCGCCAGCAGCCCCCCCACTAATGAGCAGTTCTTC. This codes for CASSPPTNEQFF.

The chain recombines TRBV7-3 with TRBJ2-3; TRBD2 is a possible D gene (7 bases). This CDR3 is 17 amino acids long. Trimming stripped 5 bases from V and 1 base from J, with 19 bases between. The germline CDR1 and CDR2 sequences are SGHTA and FQGTGA. CDR3 bases: TGTGCCAGCAGCGGGGGGGCGGCGACCTCCCGCACAGATACGCAGTATTTT. Translated, it gives CASSGGAATSRTDTQYF. The variable domain in full, with the rest retrieved from reference TRBV7-3 and TRBJ2-3, is GAGVSQTPSNKVTEKGKYVELRCDPISGHTALYWYRQSLGQGPEFLIYFQGTGAADDSGLPNDRFFAVRPEGSVSTLKIQRTERGDSAVYLCASSGGAATSRTDTQYFGPGTRLTVL.

The chain couples TRBV28 to TRBJ2-6; D unresolved. Germline lookup yields CDR1 MDHEN and CDR2 SYDVKM. V was cut by 7 bases and J by 0 bases, with 16 bases left in between. The CDR3 has 17 amino acids. The DNA of the CDR3 is TGTGCCAGCAAATCCCCGGGTATCGGCTCTGGGGCCAACGTCCTGACTTTC. It encodes CASKSPGIGSGANVLTF.

The genes are TRBV7-2 and TRBJ2-7; D gene ambiguous. Per the germline V gene, CDR1 is SGHTA and CDR2 is FQGNSA. There are 13 residues in the CDR3. V dropped 1 base and J dropped 5 bases, with 9 bases sitting between them. CDR3 loop: CASSLGLRDEQYF. CDR3 coding DNA: TGTGCCAGCAGCTTAGGCTTGCGTGACGAGCAGTACTTC.

CDR3 DNA sequence: TGTGCCTGGACCGAGACAGGGGTCGGTTCACCCCTCCACTTT. Amino acid sequence: CAWTETGVGSPLHF. The rearrangement uses TRBV30 and TRBJ1-6, with 8 bases fitting TRBD1. The CDR3 runs 14 residues. The germline CDR1 and CDR2 sequences are GTSNPN and SVGIG (reference sequence). J gave up 9 bases and V 4 bases, and 8 bases lay outside the gene matches.

The J gene is TRBJ2-5, the V gene TRBV7-9; D is unresolved. The CDR3 loop spans 13 amino acids. The V gene lost 0 bases and the J gene lost 4 bases, with 6 bases spanning the gap. The V gene's germline CDR1 is SEHNR and CDR2 FQNEAQ (reference sequence). CDR3 DNA sequence: TGTGCCAGCAGCTTAGCCGCGCGAGAGACCCAGTACTTC. Translated, it gives CASSLAARETQYF.

In the case of this clone: Within the sample, other DNA sequences also encode this same CDR3. CDR3 in amino acids: CASSLTGGTNEKLFF. CDR3 DNA sequence: TGCGCCAGCAGCTTGACAGGGGGCACTAATGAAAAACTGTTTTTT. The chain carries TRBV5-1 and TRBJ1-4; 9 nucleotides agree with TRBD1. Germline V gene sequence: CDR1 SGHRS, CDR2 YFSETQ. V trimming: 1 base; J trimming: 2 bases; junction bases outside the gene matches: 0. This CDR3 is built from 15 residues.

The sample holds one count of this clone. The chain employs TRBV7-2 and TRBJ2-5, with D perhaps matching TRBD2 (5 bases). The CDR3 length is 13 residues. The germline V and J ends were trimmed by 1 base and 5 bases, with 8 bases remaining between them. Per germline, CDR1 SGHTA and CDR2 FQGNSA. The CDR3: CASSLVEGETQYF. The CDR3 DNA is TGTGCCAGCAGCTTAGTTGAGGGTGAGACCCAGTACTTC.

This chain joins TRBV24-1 and TRBJ2-2; the D gene is possibly TRBD2 (5 bases). V lost 7 bases to trimming and J lost 4 bases, with 12 bases between them. Germline CDR1 reads KGHDR; CDR2 reads SFDVKD. The CDR3 length is 14 residues. DNA for the CDR3: TGTGCCACCAGCTCCGGACGGGGCACCGGGGAGCTGTTTTTT. Residues: CATSSGRGTGELFF.

The rearrangement uses TRBV27 and TRBJ1-3; D remains unclear. The V gene's germline CDR1 is MNHEY and CDR2 SMNVEV (reference sequence). This CDR3 has 13 amino acids. The V end was cut by 2 bases, the J end by 3 bases, with 5 bases between. The chain's CDR3 is CASSLGLGNTIYF. DNA of the CDR3: TGTGCCAGCAGTTTAGGGCTTGGAAACACCATATATTTT.

This chain uses TRBV5-4 with TRBJ2-3; tentative D call: TRBD2 (7 bases). Trimming took 4 bases from V and 3 from J, leaving 15 bases between them. The CDR3 length is 15 residues. The germline V gene has CDR1 SGHNT and CDR2 YYREEE (reference sequence). CDR3 coding DNA: TGTGCCAGCAGCCAGGGCGGGGGCGATACAGATACGCAGTATTTT. This encodes CASSQGGGDTDTQYF.

This clone occurred once. V gene TRBV5-1 combines with J gene TRBJ2-2; TRBD2 agrees at 7 bases. Germline CDR1 reads SGHRS; CDR2 reads YFSETQ. The CDR3 runs 15 residues. J gave up 6 bases and V 2 bases, and 7 bases lay outside the gene matches. DNA for the CDR3: TGCGCCAGCAGCTTTCAAGAGCGGGGAGCCGGGGAGCTGTTTTTT. As protein: CASSFQERGAGELFF.